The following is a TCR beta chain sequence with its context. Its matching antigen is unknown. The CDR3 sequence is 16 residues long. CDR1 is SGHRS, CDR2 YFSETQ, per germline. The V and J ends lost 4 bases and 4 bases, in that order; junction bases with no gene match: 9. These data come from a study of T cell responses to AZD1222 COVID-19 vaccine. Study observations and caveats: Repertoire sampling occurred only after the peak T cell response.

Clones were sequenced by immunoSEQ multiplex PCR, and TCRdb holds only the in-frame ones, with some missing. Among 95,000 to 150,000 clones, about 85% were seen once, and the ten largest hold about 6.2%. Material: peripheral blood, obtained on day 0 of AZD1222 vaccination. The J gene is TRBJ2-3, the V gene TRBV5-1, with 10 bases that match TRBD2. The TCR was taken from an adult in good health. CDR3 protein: CASSPEAGGPSDTQYF. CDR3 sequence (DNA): TGCGCCAGCAGCCCTGAAGCGGGGGGGCCGTCAGATACGCAGTATTTT.